This TCR beta chain was found in a study of T-cell reconstitution after alpha-beta-depleted transplantation in children. Construction of the TCRbeta library involved unique molecular identifiers. Each CDR3 protein gets one entry after TCRdb re-called the PCR reads with MiXCR. The sample includes roughly 590,000 distinct CDR3 sequences, around 17% seen only once; the top ten take over 0.95%. The CDR3 spans 16 residues. V lost 5 bases and J 3 bases, leaving 19 bases between the germline ends. Germline lookup yields CDR1 SEHNR and CDR2 FQNEAQ (reference sequence). This chain joins TRBV7-9 and TRBJ1-1, with TRBD1 as a possible D gene (6 bases). The material sequenced was PBMCs from the stem cell graft donor, taken from the stem cell graft. The sequence was collected from a human donor who donated a stem cell graft to a child with acute myeloid leukemia. The CDR3 region has the DNA TGTGCCAGCAGCCCCCCTCCCTACAGGGTCGACACTGAAGCTTTCTTT. It is translated as CASSPPPYRVDTEAFF. Based on the CDR3 plus reference TRBV7-9 and TRBJ1-1, the full variable domain is DTGVSQNPRHKITKRGQNVTFRCDPISEHNRLYWYRQTLGQGPEFLTYFQNEAQLEKSRLLSDRFSAERPKGSFSTLEIQRTEQGDSAMYLCASSPPPYRVDTEAFFGQGTRLTVV.